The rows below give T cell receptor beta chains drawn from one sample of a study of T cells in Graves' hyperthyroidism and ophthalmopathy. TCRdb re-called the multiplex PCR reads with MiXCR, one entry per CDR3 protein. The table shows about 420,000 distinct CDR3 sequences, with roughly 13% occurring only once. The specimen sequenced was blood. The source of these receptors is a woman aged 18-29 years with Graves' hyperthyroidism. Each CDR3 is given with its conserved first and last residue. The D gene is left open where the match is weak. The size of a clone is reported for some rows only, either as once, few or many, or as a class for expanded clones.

CDR3aa: CASSLGFYNSPLHF
CDR3nt: TGTGCCAGCAGCCTAGGGTTCTATAATTCACCCCTCCACTTT
abundance: -
d_gene: -
v_gene: TRBV28
len: 14
j_gene: TRBJ1-6

CDR3aa: CASSRQGQISGELFF
CDR3nt: TGTGCCAGCAGTCGACAGGGGCAGATCTCCGGGGAGCTGTTTTTT
abundance: many
d_gene: TRBD1
v_gene: TRBV2
len: 15
j_gene: TRBJ2-2

CDR3aa: CASILLLGDGRYEQYF
CDR3nt: TGTGCCAGCATCCTCTTACTCGGCGACGGGAGGTACGAGCAGTACTTC
abundance: many
d_gene: TRBD2
v_gene: TRBV12-3/TRBV12-4
len: 16
j_gene: TRBJ2-7

CDR3aa: CASSPRHVETQYF
CDR3nt: TGTGCCAGCAGCCCGCGACACGTAGAGACCCAGTACTTC
abundance: -
d_gene: -
v_gene: TRBV7-9
len: 13
j_gene: TRBJ2-5

CDR3aa: CASSLVVSYGDTEAFF
CDR3nt: TGCGCCAGCAGCTTGGTTGTTTCGTATGGCGACACTGAAGCTTTCTTT
abundance: many
d_gene: -
v_gene: TRBV5-1
len: 16
j_gene: TRBJ1-1

CDR3aa: CAWSVGLNYGYTF
CDR3nt: TGTGCCTGGAGTGTTGGTCTGAACTATGGCTACACCTTC
abundance: many
d_gene: -
v_gene: TRBV30
len: 13
j_gene: TRBJ1-2

CDR3aa: CASSVAGLAANEQFF
CDR3nt: TGTGCCAGCAGCGTAGCTGGTCTAGCGGCCAATGAGCAGTTCTTC
abundance: -
d_gene: TRBD2
v_gene: TRBV9
len: 15
j_gene: TRBJ2-1

CDR3aa: CASSFHFALTEDQETQYF
CDR3nt: TGTGCCAGCAGTTTCCATTTTGCCCTTACAGAAGACCAAGAGACCCAGTACTTC
abundance: many
d_gene: -
v_gene: TRBV28
len: 18
j_gene: TRBJ2-5

CDR3aa: CASSPGWGLAGGRSTDTQYF
CDR3nt: TGTGCCAGCAGCCCCGGATGGGGACTAGCGGGAGGGCGTAGCACAGATACGCAGTATTTT
abundance: many
d_gene: TRBD2
v_gene: TRBV28
len: 20
j_gene: TRBJ2-3

CDR3aa: CASSLGYRGLSGSYEQYF
CDR3nt: TGTGCCAGCAGTTTAGGTTACAGGGGGCTCAGCGGGAGTTACGAGCAGTACTTC
abundance: many
d_gene: -
v_gene: TRBV12-3/TRBV12-4
len: 18
j_gene: TRBJ2-7